The next 25 T cell receptor beta chains were all read from a single sample in a study of cytomegalovirus exposure and HLA in healthy donors. In the PCR, 60 Vbeta and 13 Jbeta primers were used. Sequencing was performed with immunoSEQ multiplex PCR; in TCRdb, only in-frame clones are kept and a portion is missing. The sample lists roughly 56,000 clones, over 75% occurring once. Material for sequencing was PBMCs. The receptors were gathered from a boy aged 5-17 years in good health and CMV-seropositive.

J is TRBJ1-1 and V is TRBV4-1; TRBD1 aligns across 7 bases. CDR3 length: 18 amino acids. The germline gives CDR1 MGHRA, CDR2 YSYEKL. The V gene end was trimmed by 0 bases and the J gene end by 2 bases; junction bases not matched to a gene: 12. The CDR3 spells CASSQDTTGQTINTEAFF. The CDR3 nucleotides are TGCGCCAGCAGCCAAGATACCACGGGACAGACTATTAACACTGAAGCTTTCTTT.

This chain connects TRBV7-2 to TRBJ1-3; TRBD1 matches 8 bases. Trimming at V came to 1 base and at J to 4 bases, leaving 9 bases not matched to a gene. The germline V gene has CDR1 SGHTA and CDR2 FQGNSA. The CDR3 is 17 amino acids. As DNA, the CDR3 is TGTGCCAGCAGCTTAGGGTGGGGCAGGGGGCACGGAAACACCATATATTTT. Protein product: CASSLGWGRGHGNTIYF.

The chain carries TRBV7-9 and TRBJ2-5; D is uncertain. The end of the DNA fits TRBJ2-7 better, so the J call may be wrong. The V gene's germline CDR1 is SEHNR and CDR2 FQNEAQ (reference sequence). The CDR3 totals 14 residues. CDR3 nucleotides: TGTGCCAGCAGCTTTAACAGCCTCACCTACGAGCAGTACTTC. Encoded protein: CASSFNSLTYEQYF.

The chain combines TRBV6-4 with TRBJ1-1; perhaps TRBD1 as D (6 bases). Trimming removed 6 bases at V and 5 bases at J, with 10 bases between. The CDR3 loop spans 12 amino acids. CDR1 and CDR2 from the germline V gene are MRHNA and SNTAGT. The CDR3 region is CASRGRGTEAFF. DNA for the CDR3: TGTGCCAGCAGGGGAAGGGGGACTGAAGCTTTCTTT.

The rearrangement links TRBV27 to TRBJ2-5; 7 bases are shared with TRBD2. CDR1 is MNHEY, CDR2 SMNVEV, per germline (reference sequence). The V and J ends lost 3 bases and 4 bases, in that order; junction bases with no gene match: 2. This CDR3 is built from 13 residues. The CDR3 here is CASSLGGRETQYF. Written as DNA, the CDR3 is TGTGCCAGCAGTTTGGGGGGGAGAGAGACCCAGTACTTC.

The genes are TRBV18 and TRBJ1-2, with a weak D call TRBD1 (5 bases). This CDR3 has 15 residues. Germline CDR1 and CDR2: KGHSH and LQKENI. Trimming shortened V by 8 bases and J by 4 bases, and 20 bases separated the two germline ends. For the CDR3, the DNA is TGTGCCAGCCAAGAAAAGTGGGGGGATGGCTATGGCTACACCTTC. Translated, it gives CASQEKWGDGYGYTF. Together with reference TRBV18 and TRBJ1-2, the CDR3 gives the full variable domain: NAGVMQNPRHLVRRRGQEARLRCSPMKGHSHVYWYRQLPEEGLKFMVYLQKENIIDESGMPKERFSAEFPKEGPSILRIQQVVRGDSAAYFCASQEKWGDGYGYTFGSGTRLTVV.

The V call is TRBV10-2, the J call TRBJ1-1; TRBD1 matches at 10 bases. Germline CDR1 is WSHSY and CDR2 is SAAADI. J lost 1 base, V lost 8 bases, and 4 bases had no gene match. The CDR3 is made up of 14 amino acids. This CDR3 reads CASLDRGGNTEAFF. CDR3 nucleotides: TGCGCCAGCCTGGACAGGGGGGGGAACACTGAAGCTTTCTTT.

The chain recombines TRBV25-1 with TRBJ1-2; D unclear. The CDR3 is 13 residues long. Between the trimmed V and J ends, which lost 8 bases and 6 bases, there was a span of 16 bases. The germline gives CDR1 MGHDK, CDR2 SYGVNS. The CDR3 protein is CASGEEPKNGYTF. The CDR3 DNA sequence: TGTGCCAGCGGAGAGGAACCCAAAAATGGCTACACCTTC.

The V and J genes are TRBV9 and TRBJ2-1; possible D gene TRBD1, 6 bases. V was clipped by 3 bases and J by 2 bases, with 9 bases between them. The CDR3 extends over 14 amino acids. Germline V gene lookup returns CDR1 SGDLS and CDR2 YYNGEE. CDR3 protein: CASSGRDTYNEQFF. The CDR3 DNA follows: TGTGCCAGCAGCGGCCGGGACACCTACAATGAGCAGTTCTTC.

This clone turned up a few times. This chain links TRBV29-1 with TRBJ2-5; 9 bases line up with TRBD2. V lost 3 bases and J lost 7; bases outside the gene matches: 12. This CDR3 has 15 amino acids. The germline V gene has CDR1 SQVTM and CDR2 ANQGSEA. The CDR3 loop reads CSVDIAGAPRGTQYF. The CDR3 coding sequence is TGCAGCGTTGATATAGCGGGGGCCCCCCGAGGGACCCAGTACTTC.

The genes are TRBV4-1 and TRBJ2-7, with D tentatively TRBD1 (5 bases). Germline values: CDR1 MGHRA, CDR2 YSYEKL. This CDR3 spans 13 amino acids. V was pared by 1 base and J by 2 bases, with 6 bases between. CDR3 in amino acids: CASSQVGAYEQYF. CDR3 DNA sequence: TGCGCCAGCAGCCAAGTAGGGGCCTACGAGCAGTACTTC.

CDR3 nucleotides: TGTGCCAGTAGTCCGTGGGCCAACTCTGGAAACACCATATATTTT. It yields the protein CASSPWANSGNTIYF. The chain combines TRBV19 with TRBJ1-3; D remains ambiguous. CDR1 LNHDA and CDR2 SQIVND come from the germline V gene (reference sequence). The CDR3 extends over 15 amino acids. Trimming left V 5 bases short and J 0 bases short, with 11 bases between.

The V and J genes are TRBV6-5 and TRBJ2-5; D possibly corresponds to TRBD2 (5 bases). CDR3 length: 15 amino acids. Germline values: CDR1 MNHEY, CDR2 SVGAGI. V lost 6 bases, J lost 6 bases, and 20 bases lay in between. CDR3 loop: CASSQPSDLGKTQYF. DNA for the CDR3: TGTGCCAGCAGCCAGCCGTCGGACTTGGGAAAGACCCAGTACTTC.

The rearrangement joins TRBV19 to TRBJ2-7; a weak D match, TRBD2 (6 bases). V dropped 4 bases and J dropped 4 bases, with 17 bases sitting between them. This CDR3 comprises 15 residues. CDR1 is LNHDA, CDR2 SQIVND, per germline (reference sequence). The CDR3 coding sequence is TGTGCCAGTAGTACCACCGGGGGTCTTGCGTACGAGCAGTACTTC. Protein product: CASSTTGGLAYEQYF.

The chain has TRBV9 and TRBJ2-3; maybe TRBD2 (5 bases). Trimming stripped 1 base from V and 2 bases from J, with 8 bases between. In germline, CDR1 is SGDLS, CDR2 YYNGEE. The CDR3 has 14 amino acids. CDR3 DNA sequence: TGTGCCAGCAGCGTAACCGGGAACACAGATACGCAGTATTTT. It translates to CASSVTGNTDTQYF.

The chain couples TRBV29-1 to TRBJ1-2; 10 nucleotides align to TRBD1. From germline, CDR1 is SQVTM and CDR2 ANQGSEA. This CDR3 is 13 amino acids long. With V trimmed by 6 bases and J by 6 bases, 7 bases remained unmatched. The CDR3, as DNA: TGCAGCGTCCCGGGACAGGGGATCGATGGCTACACCTTC. Translated: CSVPGQGIDGYTF.

This clone was found a few times. The chain joins TRBV25-1 to TRBJ1-2, with 10 bases matching TRBD1. The CDR3 is 15 amino acids. Germline trimming cut 4 bases from V and 5 bases from J; bases unmatched to any gene: 7. CDR1 is MGHDK, CDR2 SYGVNS, per germline. Here the CDR3 reads CASSGTGQGMYGYTF. The CDR3 region has the DNA TGTGCCAGCAGTGGAACGGGACAGGGGATGTATGGCTACACCTTC.

The chain uses TRBV5-6 and TRBJ2-7, with TRBD2 matching 7 bases. The germline V gene has CDR1 SGHDT and CDR2 YYEEEE. V shed 0 bases and J 6 bases; nucleotides not matched to a gene: 12. The CDR3 is 16 residues long. DNA for the CDR3: TGTGCCAGCAGCTTGGGCATCCGGGACGGGAGGACCGAGCAGTACTTC. It codes for CASSLGIRDGRTEQYF.

V usage is TRBV7-9 and J usage is TRBJ2-5, with D possibly TRBD2 on 5 matching bases. V lost 6 bases and J lost 5, with 22 bases in between. The CDR3 length is 16 residues. Germline CDR1 is SEHNR and CDR2 is FQNEAQ (reference sequence). The CDR3 loop reads CASSQIEVVGEETQYF. DNA for the CDR3: TGTGCCAGCAGTCAAATTGAAGTTGTCGGGGAGGAGACCCAGTACTTC.

The chain recombines TRBV25-1 with TRBJ2-1, with a weak D call TRBD1 (5 bases). Trimming cost V 4 bases and J 4 bases, with 8 bases left between them. CDR3 length: 13 residues. The germline V gene has CDR1 MGHDK and CDR2 SYGVNS. CDR3 sequence: CASSVGDYNEQFF. The CDR3 nucleotides are TGTGCCAGCAGTGTAGGGGATTACAATGAGCAGTTCTTC.

This clone occurred a few times. V and J are TRBV27 and TRBJ2-7, with 7 bases matching TRBD2. The ends lost 3 bases at V and 6 bases at J; junction bases unmatched: 2. This CDR3 region has 12 residues. The V gene's germline CDR1 is MNHEY and CDR2 SMNVEV (reference sequence). Here the CDR3 DNA reads TGTGCCAGCAGTTTGGGAGGGAGCGAGCAGTACTTC. It translates to CASSLGGSEQYF.

To note about this clone: Other nucleotide sequences in the sample specify the same CDR3. This chain joins TRBV7-9 and TRBJ1-1; D remains ambiguous. Germline CDR1 and CDR2: SEHNR and FQNEAQ (reference sequence). The CDR3 runs to 11 residues. The V gene lost 5 bases and the J gene lost 4 bases, with 5 bases spanning the gap. CDR3 bases: TGTGCCAGCAGCCCGGGCACTGAAGCTTTCTTT. Translation gives CASSPGTEAFF.

The chain carries TRBV7-9 and TRBJ1-6; D may be TRBD1 (5 bases). The CDR3 is 14 residues long. V dropped 0 bases and J dropped 6 bases, with 6 bases sitting between them. Germline V gene lookup returns CDR1 SEHNR and CDR2 FQNEAQ (reference sequence). CDR3 sequence (DNA): TGTGCCAGCAGCTTAGCACAGGTTAATTCACCCCTCCACTTT. Translation gives CASSLAQVNSPLHF.

The chain recombines TRBV6-1 with TRBJ2-2; a weak D match, TRBD2 (5 bases). The CDR3 loop spans 14 amino acids. Deletions cut 8 bases from V and 3 bases from J, with 13 bases between. Germline V gene sequence: CDR1 MNHNS, CDR2 SASEGT. CDR3 nucleotides: TGTGCCAGCGTCTGGGAGAGACACACCGGGGAGCTGTTTTTT. Protein product: CASVWERHTGELFF.

V usage is TRBV7-6 and J usage is TRBJ2-5, with a possible D match to TRBD2 (5 bases). The DNA matches TRBJ2-7 better at its end, which makes the J call doubtful. This CDR3 comprises 16 residues. Germline V lookup: CDR1 SGHVS, CDR2 FNYEAQ. The CDR3 DNA reads TGTGCCAGCAGCCCGGGGATGAGCGGCACGTCCTACGAGCAGTACTTC. Translated, it gives CASSPGMSGTSYEQYF.